This TCR beta chain was profiled in a study of human T cells and chemical hapten exposure. Study outcomes and limitations: Compared with pre-sensitization or healthy control sets, expanded TCRs clustered more.

Time point defined: patch test 1, 2 weeks after DPC sensitization. Described treatment: therapeutic diphenylcyclopropenone sensitization with weekly scalp DPC. CDR3 length: 15 residues. Germline V gives CDR1 MNHEY, CDR2 SVGAGI. The trim removed 6 bases at V and 1 base at J, leaving 8 bases unmatched. Each cDNA molecule in the library carried unique molecular identifiers. TCRdb fed the RACE reads into MiXCR, producing one record per CDR3 protein. The sample holds around 110,000 distinct CDR3 sequences, 12% seen once. This clonotype was seen a few times. Antigen: not known. The sequence came from a woman aged 50 to 60 with alopecia areata. Some clones in this sample may be carry-over from other donors' samples. The sample consisted of whole blood, taken in connection with sensitization to the hapten diphenylcyclopropenone (DPC). This sequence joins TRBV6-5 and TRBJ1-2; 7 bases are shared with TRBD1. CDR3 loop: CASRPADRFNYGYTF. The CDR3 DNA follows: TGTGCCAGCAGGCCCGCGGACAGGTTTAACTATGGCTACACCTTC.